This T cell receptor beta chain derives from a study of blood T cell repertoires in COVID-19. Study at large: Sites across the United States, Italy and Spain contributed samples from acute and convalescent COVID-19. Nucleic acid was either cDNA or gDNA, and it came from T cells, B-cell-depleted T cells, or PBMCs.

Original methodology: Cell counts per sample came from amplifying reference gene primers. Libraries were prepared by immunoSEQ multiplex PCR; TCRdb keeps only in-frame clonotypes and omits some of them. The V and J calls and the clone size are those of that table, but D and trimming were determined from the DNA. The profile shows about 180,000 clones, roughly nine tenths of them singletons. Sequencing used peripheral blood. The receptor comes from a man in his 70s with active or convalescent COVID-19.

This CDR3 reads CASSYADRGLGEKLFF. CDR3 nucleotides: TGTGCCAGCAGCTACGCTGACAGGGGTTTGGGTGAAAAACTGTTTTTT. The J gene is TRBJ1-4, the V gene TRBV28; 8 bases align to TRBD1. This CDR3 is built from 16 residues. Germline CDR1 and CDR2: MDHEN and SYDVKM. V was pared by 6 bases and J by 7 bases, with 13 bases of the junction left unmatched.